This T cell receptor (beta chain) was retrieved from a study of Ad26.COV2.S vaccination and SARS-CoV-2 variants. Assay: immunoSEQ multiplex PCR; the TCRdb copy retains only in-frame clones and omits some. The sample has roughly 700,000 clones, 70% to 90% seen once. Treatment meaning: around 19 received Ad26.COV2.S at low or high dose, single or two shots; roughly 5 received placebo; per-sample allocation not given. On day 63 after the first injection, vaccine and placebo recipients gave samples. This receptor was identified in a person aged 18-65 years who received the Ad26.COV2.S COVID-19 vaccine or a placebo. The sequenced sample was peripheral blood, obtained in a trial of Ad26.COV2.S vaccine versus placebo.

The CDR3 loop reads CASSLALAGGRDEQFF. The CDR3 DNA follows: TGTGCCAGCAGCTTAGCGCTTGCGGGGGGAAGGGATGAGCAGTTCTTC. This sequence joins TRBV7-2 and TRBJ2-1; 8 bases align to TRBD2. Unmatched junction bases numbered 9, after V lost 0 bases and J lost 8 bases. The CDR3 is 16 residues long. Germline CDR1 SGHTA, CDR2 FQGNSA.